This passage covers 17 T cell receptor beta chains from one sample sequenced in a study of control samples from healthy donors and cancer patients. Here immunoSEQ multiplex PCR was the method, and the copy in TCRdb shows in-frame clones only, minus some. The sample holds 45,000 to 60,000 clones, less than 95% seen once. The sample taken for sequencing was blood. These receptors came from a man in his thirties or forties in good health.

This CDR3 is CATSESGTGTETQYF. In DNA form, the CDR3 reads TGTGCCACCAGTGAATCCGGGACAGGGACCGAGACCCAGTACTTC. V is TRBV24-1 and J is TRBJ2-5; 9 nucleotides match TRBD1. The V gene end was trimmed by 4 bases and the J gene end by 5 bases; junction bases not matched to a gene: 7. CDR3 size: 15 residues. Per germline, CDR1 KGHDR and CDR2 SFDVKD.

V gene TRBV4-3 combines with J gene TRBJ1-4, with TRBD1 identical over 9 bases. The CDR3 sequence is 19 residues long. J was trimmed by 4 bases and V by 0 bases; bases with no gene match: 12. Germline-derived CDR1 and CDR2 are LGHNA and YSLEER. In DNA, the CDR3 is TGCGCCAGCAGCCAAGACTTGACAGGGGGTGGTGGAGTTAATGAAAAACTGTTTTTT. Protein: CASSQDLTGGGGVNEKLFF.

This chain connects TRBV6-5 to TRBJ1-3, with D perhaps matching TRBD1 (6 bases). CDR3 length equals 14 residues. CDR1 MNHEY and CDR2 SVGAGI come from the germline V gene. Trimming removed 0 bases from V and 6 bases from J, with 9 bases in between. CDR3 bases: TGTGCCAGCAGTTACTCGAGGGGGGAAAACACCATATATTTT. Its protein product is CASSYSRGENTIYF.

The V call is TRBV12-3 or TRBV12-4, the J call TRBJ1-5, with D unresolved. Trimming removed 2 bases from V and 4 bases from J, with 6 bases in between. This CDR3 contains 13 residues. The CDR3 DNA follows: TGTGCCAGCAGTTTATTGGAAAATCAGCCCCAGCATTTT. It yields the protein CASSLLENQPQHF.

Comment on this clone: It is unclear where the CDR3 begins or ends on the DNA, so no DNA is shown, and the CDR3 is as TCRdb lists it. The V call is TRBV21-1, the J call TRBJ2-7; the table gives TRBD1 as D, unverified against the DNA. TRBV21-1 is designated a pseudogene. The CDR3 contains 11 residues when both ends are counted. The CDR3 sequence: CASSILGHRYF.

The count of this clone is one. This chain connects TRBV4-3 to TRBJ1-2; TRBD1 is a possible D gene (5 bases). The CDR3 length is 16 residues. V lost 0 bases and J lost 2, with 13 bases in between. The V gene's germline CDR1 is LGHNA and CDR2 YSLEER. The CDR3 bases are TGCGCCAGCAGCCAAGAGAGGGTCGGGGCGAACTATGGCTACACCTTC. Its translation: CASSQERVGANYGYTF.

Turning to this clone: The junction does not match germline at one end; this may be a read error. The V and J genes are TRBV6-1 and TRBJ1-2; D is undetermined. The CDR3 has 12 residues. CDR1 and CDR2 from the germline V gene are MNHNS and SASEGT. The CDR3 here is CASREGGNGYTF. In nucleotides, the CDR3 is TGTGCCAGCAGGGAAGGCGGGAATGGCTACACCTTC.

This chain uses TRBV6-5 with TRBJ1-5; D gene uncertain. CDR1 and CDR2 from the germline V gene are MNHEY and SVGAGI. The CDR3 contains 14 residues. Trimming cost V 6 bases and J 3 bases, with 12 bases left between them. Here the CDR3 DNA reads TGTGCCAGCAGGAGTCGGGGAGACAATCAGCCCCAGCATTTT. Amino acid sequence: CASRSRGDNQPQHF.

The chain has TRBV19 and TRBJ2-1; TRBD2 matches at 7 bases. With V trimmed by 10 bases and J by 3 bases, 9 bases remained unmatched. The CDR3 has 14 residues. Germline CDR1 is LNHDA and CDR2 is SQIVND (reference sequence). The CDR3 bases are TGTGCCACCCTGGGGGGGTTAGTCTACAATGAGCAGTTCTTC. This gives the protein CATLGGLVYNEQFF.

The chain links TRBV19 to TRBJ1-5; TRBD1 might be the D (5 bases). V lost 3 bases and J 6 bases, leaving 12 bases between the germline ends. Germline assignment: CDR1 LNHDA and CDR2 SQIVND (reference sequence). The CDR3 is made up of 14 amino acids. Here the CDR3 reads CASSIRQGPQPQHF. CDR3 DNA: TGTGCCAGTAGTATTAGGCAGGGCCCTCAGCCCCAGCATTTT.

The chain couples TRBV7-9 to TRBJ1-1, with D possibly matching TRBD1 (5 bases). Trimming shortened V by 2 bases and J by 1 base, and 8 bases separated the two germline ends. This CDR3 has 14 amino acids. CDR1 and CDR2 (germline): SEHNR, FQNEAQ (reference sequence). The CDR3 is CASSLNTGNTEAFF. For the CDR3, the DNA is TGTGCCAGCAGCTTAAATACAGGGAACACTGAAGCTTTCTTT.

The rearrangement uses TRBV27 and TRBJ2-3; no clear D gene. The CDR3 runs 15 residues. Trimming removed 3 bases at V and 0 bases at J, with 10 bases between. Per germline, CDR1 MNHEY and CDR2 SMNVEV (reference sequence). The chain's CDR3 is CASSLLYVSTDTQYF. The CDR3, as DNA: TGTGCCAGCAGTTTGTTGTATGTAAGCACAGATACGCAGTATTTT.

The CDR3 DNA follows: TGTGCCAGTAGTGGGGTTAAGATGGGTTTCGCAAACTACGAGCAGTACTTC. Protein product: CASSGVKMGFANYEQYF. This chain connects TRBV19 to TRBJ2-7; D is ambiguous. The CDR3 has 17 residues. With 5 bases removed from V and 3 bases from J, the gap between germline ends came to 23 bases. Looked up from germline, CDR1 is LNHDA and CDR2 is SQIVND (reference sequence).

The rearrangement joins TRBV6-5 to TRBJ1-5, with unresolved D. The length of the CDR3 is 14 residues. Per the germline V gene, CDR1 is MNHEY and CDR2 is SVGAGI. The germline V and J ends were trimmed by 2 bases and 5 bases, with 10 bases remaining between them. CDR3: CASSYSWSDQPQHF. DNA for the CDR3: TGTGCCAGCAGTTACAGTTGGTCCGATCAGCCCCAGCATTTT.

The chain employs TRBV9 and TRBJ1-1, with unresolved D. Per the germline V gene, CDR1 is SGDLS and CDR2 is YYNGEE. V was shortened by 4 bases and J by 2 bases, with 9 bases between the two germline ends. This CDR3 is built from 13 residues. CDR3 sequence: CASSPGGNTEAFF. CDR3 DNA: TGTGCCAGCAGCCCGGGAGGAAACACTGAAGCTTTCTTT.

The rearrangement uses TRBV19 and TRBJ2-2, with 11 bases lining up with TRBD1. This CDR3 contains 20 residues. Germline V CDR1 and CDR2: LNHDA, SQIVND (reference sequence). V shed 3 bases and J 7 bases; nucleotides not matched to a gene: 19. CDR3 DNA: TGTGCCAGTAGTATCGACGGACGGGTTTGGCCGGGACAGGGGGGCGGGGAGCTGTTTTTT. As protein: CASSIDGRVWPGQGGGELFF.

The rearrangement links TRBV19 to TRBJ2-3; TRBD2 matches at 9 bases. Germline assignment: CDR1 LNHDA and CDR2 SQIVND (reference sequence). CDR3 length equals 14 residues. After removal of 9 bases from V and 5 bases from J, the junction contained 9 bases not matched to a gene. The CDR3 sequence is CASSDSGRKDTQYF. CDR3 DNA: TGTGCCAGCTCTGATAGCGGGAGAAAAGATACGCAGTATTTT.